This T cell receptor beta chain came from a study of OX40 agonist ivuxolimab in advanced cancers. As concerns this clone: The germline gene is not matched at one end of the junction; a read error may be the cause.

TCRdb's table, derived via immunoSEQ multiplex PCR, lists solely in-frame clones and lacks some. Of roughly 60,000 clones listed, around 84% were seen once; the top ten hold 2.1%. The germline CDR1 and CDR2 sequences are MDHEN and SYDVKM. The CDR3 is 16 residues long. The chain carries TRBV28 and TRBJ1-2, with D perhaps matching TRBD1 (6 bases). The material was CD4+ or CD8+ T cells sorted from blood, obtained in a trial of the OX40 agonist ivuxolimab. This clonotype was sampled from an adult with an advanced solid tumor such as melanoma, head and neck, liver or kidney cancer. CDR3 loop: CASSLWLQGLNFGYTF. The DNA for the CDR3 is TGTGCCAGCAGTTTATGGTTACAGGGACTCAACTTTGGCTACACCTTC.